This TCR beta chain was identified during a study of cytomegalovirus exposure and HLA in healthy donors. The assay was immunoSEQ multiplex PCR, and TCRdb's table has in-frame clones only and misses some. This sample yields 150,000 to 200,000 clones, of which around 81% are seen a single time; around 2.5% belongs to the top ten. CDR3 length: 13 amino acids. V was cut by 4 bases and J by 1 base, with 7 bases left in between. The germline gives CDR1 SGHDN, CDR2 FVKESK. Sequencing was carried out using PBMCs. This sequence originates from a man aged 25 to 40 in good health and CMV-seropositive. The rearrangement uses TRBV14 and TRBJ2-5, with unresolved D. The CDR3 spells CASSLIFQETQYF. CDR3 nucleotide sequence: TGTGCCAGCAGCCTTATATTCCAAGAGACCCAGTACTTC.